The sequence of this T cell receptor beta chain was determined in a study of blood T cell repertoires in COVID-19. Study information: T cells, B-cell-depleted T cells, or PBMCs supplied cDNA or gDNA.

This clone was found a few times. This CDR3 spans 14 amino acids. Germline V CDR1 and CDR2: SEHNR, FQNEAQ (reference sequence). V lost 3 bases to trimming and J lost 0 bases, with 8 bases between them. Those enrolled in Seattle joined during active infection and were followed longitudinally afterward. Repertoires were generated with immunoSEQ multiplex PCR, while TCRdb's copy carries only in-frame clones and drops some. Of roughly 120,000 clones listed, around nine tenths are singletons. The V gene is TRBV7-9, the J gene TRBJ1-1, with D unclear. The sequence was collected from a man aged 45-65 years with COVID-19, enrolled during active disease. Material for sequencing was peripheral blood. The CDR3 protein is CASSLTSMNTEAFF. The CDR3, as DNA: TGTGCCAGCAGCTTGACAAGCATGAACACTGAAGCTTTCTTT.